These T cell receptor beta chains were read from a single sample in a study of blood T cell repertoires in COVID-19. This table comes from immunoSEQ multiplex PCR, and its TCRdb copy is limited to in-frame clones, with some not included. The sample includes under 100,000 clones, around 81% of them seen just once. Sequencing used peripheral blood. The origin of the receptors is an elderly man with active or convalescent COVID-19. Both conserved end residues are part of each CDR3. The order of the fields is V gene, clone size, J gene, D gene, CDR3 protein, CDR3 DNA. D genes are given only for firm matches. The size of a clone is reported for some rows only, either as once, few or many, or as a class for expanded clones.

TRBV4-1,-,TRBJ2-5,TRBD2,CASSQRLAGGLQETQYF,TGCGCCAGCAGCCAAAGACTAGCGGGGGGTCTACAAGAGACCCAGTACTTC
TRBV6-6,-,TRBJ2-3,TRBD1,CASSRTLQGQGADTQYF,TGTGCCAGCAGCCGAACCCTACAGGGGCAAGGGGCAGATACGCAGTATTTT
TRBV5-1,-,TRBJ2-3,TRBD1,CASSQGQGGTDTQYF,TGCGCCAGCAGCCAGGGACAGGGGGGGACAGATACGCAGTATTTT
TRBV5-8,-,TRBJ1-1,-,CASSLGGGAFF,TGTGCCAGCAGCTTAGGGGGGGGAGCTTTCTTT
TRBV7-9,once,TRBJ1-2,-,CASSLPDLGYTF,TGTGCCAGCAGCTTACCAGATTTGGGCTACACCTTC
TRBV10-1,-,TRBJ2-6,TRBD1,CASSDTGASGANVLTF,TGCGCCAGCAGCGACACAGGGGCATCAGGGGCCAACGTCCTGACTTTC
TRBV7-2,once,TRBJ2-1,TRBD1,CASSLRDSRNKQFF,TGTGCCAGCAGCTTAAGGGACAGTCGGAATAAGCAGTTCTTC
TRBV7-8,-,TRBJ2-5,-,CASHAGAHQETQYF,TGTGCCAGCCACGCAGGGGCCCATCAAGAGACCCAGTACTTC
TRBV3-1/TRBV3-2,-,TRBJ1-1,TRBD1,CASSQVGTGGTEAFF,TGTGCCAGCAGCCAAGTAGGGACAGGGGGCACTGAAGCTTTCTTT
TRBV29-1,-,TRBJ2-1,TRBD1,CSVEDPRTGGRNEQFF,TGCAGCGTTGAAGATCCTAGGACAGGGGGCCGCAATGAGCAGTTCTTC
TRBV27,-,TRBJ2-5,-,CASSLSAKFARSETQYF,TGTGCCAGCAGTTTATCCGCTAAGTTCGCGCGGAGCGAGACCCAGTACTTC
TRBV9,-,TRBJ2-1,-,CASSVGQNNEQFF,TGTGCCAGCAGCGTCGGACAGAACAATGAGCAGTTCTTC
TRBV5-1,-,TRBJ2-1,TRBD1,CASSLSGRGSLNEQFF,TGCGCCAGCAGCTTGTCGGGCAGGGGGAGCCTTAATGAGCAGTTCTTC